The T cell receptor (beta chain) described here comes from a study of CD8 T cells in ankylosing spondylitis. In this sample, this clonotype turned up a few times. Looked up from germline, CDR1 is MNHEY and CDR2 is SVGAGI. CDR3 size: 19 residues. Unmatched junction bases numbered 17, after V lost 2 bases and J lost 6 bases. Researchers built TCR beta libraries using quantitative 5'-RACE with molecular barcodes. TCRdb analysed the 5' RACE reads with MiXCR anew, one entry per CDR3 protein. The table lists more than 150,000 distinct CDR3 sequences, 9.5% to 15% of them singletons. V and J are TRBV6-5 and TRBJ2-3, with 10 bases identical to TRBD2. The sequencing input was blood, either unsorted or a sorted T cell fraction (not recorded which). The clonotype originates from a male donor with ankylosing spondylitis or in good health (not recorded which). The CDR3 sequence: CASSYRVWASGRIPDTQYF. The CDR3 DNA reads as TGTGCCAGCAGTTACAGGGTCTGGGCTAGCGGGAGAATCCCGGATACGCAGTATTTT.